The present entry profiles one T cell receptor (beta chain) with its context. Its antigen is not known. This sample stems from a study of Ad26.COV2.S vaccination and SARS-CoV-2 variants. Study summary: Once or twice, 56 days apart, Ad26.COV2.S was delivered intramuscularly. Study outcomes and limitations: Vaccinated individuals (as opposed to placebo recipients) had higher spike-specific TCR breadth.

Regarding treatment: about 20 received Ad26.COV2.S at low or high dose, single or two shots; roughly 5 received placebo; per-sample allocation not given. Day 63 after the first vaccine or placebo injection was the time point for sampling. TCRdb's copy holds only in-frame clones and misses some; the assay was immunoSEQ multiplex PCR. The table includes hundreds of thousands of clones, about 87% detected once. The specimen was peripheral blood, collected in a trial of Ad26.COV2.S vaccine versus placebo. The source of this sequence is a person aged 18-65 years who received the Ad26.COV2.S COVID-19 vaccine or a placebo.

The CDR3 DNA reads TGCGCCAGCAGCCAAGATTGGCAGGGCCTTAATTCACCCCTCCACTTT. Residues: CASSQDWQGLNSPLHF. The chain couples TRBV4-3 to TRBJ1-6; maybe TRBD1 (5 bases). V was clipped by 0 bases and J by 6 bases, with 12 bases between them. In germline, CDR1 is LGHNA, CDR2 YSLEER. This CDR3 region has 16 residues.